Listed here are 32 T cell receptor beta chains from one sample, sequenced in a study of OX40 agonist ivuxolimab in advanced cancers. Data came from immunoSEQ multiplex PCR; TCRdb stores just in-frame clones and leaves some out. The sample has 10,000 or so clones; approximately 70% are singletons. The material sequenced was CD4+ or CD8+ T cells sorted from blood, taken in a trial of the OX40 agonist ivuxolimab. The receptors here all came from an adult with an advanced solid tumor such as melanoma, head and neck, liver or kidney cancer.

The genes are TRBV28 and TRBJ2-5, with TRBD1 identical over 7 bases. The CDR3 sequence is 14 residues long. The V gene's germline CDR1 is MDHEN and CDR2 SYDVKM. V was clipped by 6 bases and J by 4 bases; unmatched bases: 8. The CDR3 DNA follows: TGTGCCAGCAGCGATACAGGGGTCGGAGAGACCCAGTACTTC. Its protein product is CASSDTGVGETQYF.

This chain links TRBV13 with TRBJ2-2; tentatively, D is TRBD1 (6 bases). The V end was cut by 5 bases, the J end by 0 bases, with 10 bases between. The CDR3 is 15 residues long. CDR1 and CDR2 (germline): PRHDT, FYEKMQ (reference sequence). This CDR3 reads CASSPGTPNTGELFF. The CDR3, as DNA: TGTGCCAGCAGCCCCGGGACACCGAACACCGGGGAGCTGTTTTTT.

CDR3 amino acids: CASSLGITPGNEKLFF. Written as DNA, the CDR3 is TGCGCCAGCAGCTTGGGCATCACTCCGGGTAATGAAAAACTGTTTTTT. The rearrangement uses TRBV5-1 and TRBJ1-4; D unresolved. The CDR3 has 16 residues. Trimming pared 0 bases from V and 4 bases from J, leaving 13 bases between. The germline V gene encodes CDR1 SGHRS and CDR2 YFSETQ.

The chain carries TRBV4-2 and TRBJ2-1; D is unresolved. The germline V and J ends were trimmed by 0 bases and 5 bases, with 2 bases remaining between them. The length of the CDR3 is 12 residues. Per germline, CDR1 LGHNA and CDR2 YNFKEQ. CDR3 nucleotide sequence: TGTGCCAGCAGCCAAGACGACAATGAGCAGTTCTTC. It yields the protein CASSQDDNEQFF.

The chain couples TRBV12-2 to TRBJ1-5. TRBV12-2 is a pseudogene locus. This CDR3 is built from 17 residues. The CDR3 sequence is CASRLAKVPGSNQPQHF. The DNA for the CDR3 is TGTGCAAGTCGCTTAGCTAAGGTGCCCGGAAGCAATCAGCCCCAGCATTTT.

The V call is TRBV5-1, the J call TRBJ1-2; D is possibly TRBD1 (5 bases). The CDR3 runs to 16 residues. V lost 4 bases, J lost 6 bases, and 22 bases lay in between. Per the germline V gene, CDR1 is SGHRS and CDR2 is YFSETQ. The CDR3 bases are TGCGCCAGCAGCGTGGGGGGTGGGAAAGGCAACCATGGCTACACCTTC. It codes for CASSVGGGKGNHGYTF.

CDR3 protein: CASSLGWGLQETQYF. CDR3 sequence (DNA): TGCGCCAGCAGCTTGGGATGGGGTTTGCAAGAGACCCAGTACTTC. V usage is TRBV5-1 and J usage is TRBJ2-5; D remains unclear. The CDR3 is 15 amino acids. Trimming stripped 0 bases from V and 2 bases from J, with 11 bases between. Germline-derived CDR1 and CDR2 are SGHRS and YFSETQ.

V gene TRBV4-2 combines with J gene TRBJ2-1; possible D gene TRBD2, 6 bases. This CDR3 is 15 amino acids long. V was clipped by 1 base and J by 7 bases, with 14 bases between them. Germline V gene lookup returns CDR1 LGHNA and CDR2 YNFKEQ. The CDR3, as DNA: TGTGCCAGCAGCCAAGTGGGGGGAGTAGGGAATGAGCAGTTCTTC. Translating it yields CASSQVGGVGNEQFF.

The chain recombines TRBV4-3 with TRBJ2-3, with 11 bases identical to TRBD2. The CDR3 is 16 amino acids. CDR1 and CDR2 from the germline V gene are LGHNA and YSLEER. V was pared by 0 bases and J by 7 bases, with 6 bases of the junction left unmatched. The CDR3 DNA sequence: TGCGCCAGCAGCCAAGACCTAGCGGGGGGCGGGAATACGCAGTATTTT. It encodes CASSQDLAGGGNTQYF.

CDR3 sequence reads: CASSLGQADYYEQYF. The CDR3 nucleotides read TGCGCCAGCAGCTTGGGTCAGGCGGACTACTACGAGCAGTACTTC. The chain employs TRBV5-1 and TRBJ2-7, with a weak D call TRBD2 (6 bases). Per the germline V gene, CDR1 is SGHRS and CDR2 is YFSETQ. V was clipped by 0 bases and J by 3 bases, with 13 bases between them. The CDR3 length is 15 residues.

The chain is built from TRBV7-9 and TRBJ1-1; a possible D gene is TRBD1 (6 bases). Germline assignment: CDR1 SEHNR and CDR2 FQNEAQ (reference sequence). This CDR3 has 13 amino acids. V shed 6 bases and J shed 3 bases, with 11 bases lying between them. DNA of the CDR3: TGTGCCAGCAGTCCAGGGGTGCACACTGAAGCTTTCTTT. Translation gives CASSPGVHTEAFF.

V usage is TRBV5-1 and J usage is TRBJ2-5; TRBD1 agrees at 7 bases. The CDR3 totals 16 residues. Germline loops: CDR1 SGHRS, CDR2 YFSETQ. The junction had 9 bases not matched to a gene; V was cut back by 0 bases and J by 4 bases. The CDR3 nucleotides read TGCGCCAGCAGCTTGGTTGGTACAGGGGTAGGAGAGACCCAGTACTTC. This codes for CASSLVGTGVGETQYF.

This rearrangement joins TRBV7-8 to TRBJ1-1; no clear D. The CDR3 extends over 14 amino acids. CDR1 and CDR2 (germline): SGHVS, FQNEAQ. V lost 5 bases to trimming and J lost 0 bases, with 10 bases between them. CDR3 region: CASSPQYMNTEAFF. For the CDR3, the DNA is TGTGCCAGCAGCCCACAGTACATGAACACTGAAGCTTTCTTT.

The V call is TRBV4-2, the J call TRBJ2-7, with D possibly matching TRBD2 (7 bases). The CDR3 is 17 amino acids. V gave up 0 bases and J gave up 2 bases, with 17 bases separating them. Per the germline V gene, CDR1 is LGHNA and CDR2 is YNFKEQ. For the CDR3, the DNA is TGTGCCAGCAGCCAAGATGCGGGGAGGGGGGCCCCCTACGAGCAGTACTTC. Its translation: CASSQDAGRGAPYEQYF.

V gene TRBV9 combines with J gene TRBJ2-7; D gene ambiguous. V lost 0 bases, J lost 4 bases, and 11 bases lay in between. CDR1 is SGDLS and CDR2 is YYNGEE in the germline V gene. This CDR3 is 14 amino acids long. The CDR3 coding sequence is TGTGCCAGCAGCGTAGGCTACAGCTTTTACGAGCAGTACTTC. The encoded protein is CASSVGYSFYEQYF.

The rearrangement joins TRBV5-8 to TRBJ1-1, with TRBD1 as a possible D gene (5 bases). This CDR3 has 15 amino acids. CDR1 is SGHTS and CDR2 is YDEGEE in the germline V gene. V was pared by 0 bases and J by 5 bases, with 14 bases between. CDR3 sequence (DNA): TGTGCCAGCAGCTTGGTTAGGAGGGGACGTACTGAAGCTTTCTTT. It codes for CASSLVRRGRTEAFF.

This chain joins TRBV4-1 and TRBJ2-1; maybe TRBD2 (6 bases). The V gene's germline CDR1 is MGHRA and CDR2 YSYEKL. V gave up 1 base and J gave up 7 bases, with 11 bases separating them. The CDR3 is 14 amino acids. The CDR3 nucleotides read TGCGCCAGCAGCCAAGCTAGCGAGCTAAATGAGCAGTTCTTC. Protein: CASSQASELNEQFF.

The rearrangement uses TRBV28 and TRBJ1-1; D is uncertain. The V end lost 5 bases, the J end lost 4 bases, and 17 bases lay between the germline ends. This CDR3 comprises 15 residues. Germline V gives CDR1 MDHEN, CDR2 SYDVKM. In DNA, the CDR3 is TGTGCCAGCAGTCCCGACGAGGCGGGCATCACTGAAGCTTTCTTT. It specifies CASSPDEAGITEAFF. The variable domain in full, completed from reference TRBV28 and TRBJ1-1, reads DVKVTQSSRYLVKRTGEKVFLECVQDMDHENMFWYRQDPGLGLRLIYFSYDVKMKEKGDIPEGYSVSREKKERFSLILESASTNQTSMYLCASSPDEAGITEAFFGQGTRLTVV.

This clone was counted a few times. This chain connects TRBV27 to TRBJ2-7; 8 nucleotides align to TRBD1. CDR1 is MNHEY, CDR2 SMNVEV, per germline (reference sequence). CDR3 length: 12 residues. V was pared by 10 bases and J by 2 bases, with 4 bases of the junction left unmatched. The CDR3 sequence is CATGQGAYEQYF. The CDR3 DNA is TGTGCCACAGGACAGGGCGCCTACGAGCAGTACTTC.

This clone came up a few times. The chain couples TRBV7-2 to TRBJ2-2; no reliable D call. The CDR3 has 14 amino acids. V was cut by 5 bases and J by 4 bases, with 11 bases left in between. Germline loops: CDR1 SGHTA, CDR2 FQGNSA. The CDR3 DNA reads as TGTGCCAGCAGCCCTATCCAGCTCACCGGGGAGCTGTTTTTT. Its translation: CASSPIQLTGELFF.

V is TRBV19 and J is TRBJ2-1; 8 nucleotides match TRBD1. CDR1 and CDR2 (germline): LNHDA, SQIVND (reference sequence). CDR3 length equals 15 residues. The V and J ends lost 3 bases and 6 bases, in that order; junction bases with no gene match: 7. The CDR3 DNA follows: TGTGCCAGTAGTATGTATCAGGGGGCGAGCAATGAGCAGTTCTTC. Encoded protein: CASSMYQGASNEQFF.

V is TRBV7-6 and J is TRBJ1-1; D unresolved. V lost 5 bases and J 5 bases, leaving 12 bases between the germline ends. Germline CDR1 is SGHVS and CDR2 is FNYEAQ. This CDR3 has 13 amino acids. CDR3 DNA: TGTGCCAGCAGCCTCACCCGGGGAACTGAAGCTTTCTTT. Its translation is CASSLTRGTEAFF.

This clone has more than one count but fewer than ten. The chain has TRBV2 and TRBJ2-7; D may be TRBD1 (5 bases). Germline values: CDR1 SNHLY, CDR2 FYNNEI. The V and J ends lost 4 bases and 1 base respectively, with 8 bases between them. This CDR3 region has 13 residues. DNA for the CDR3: TGTGCCAGCAGTGGCTGGACATCCTACGAGCAGTACTTC. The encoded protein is CASSGWTSYEQYF.

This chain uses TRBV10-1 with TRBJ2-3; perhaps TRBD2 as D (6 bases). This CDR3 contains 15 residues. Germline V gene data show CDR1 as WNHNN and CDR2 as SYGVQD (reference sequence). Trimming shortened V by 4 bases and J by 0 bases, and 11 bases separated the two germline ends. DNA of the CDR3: TGCGCCAGCAGTGCCTCAAGCGGGAGCACAGATACGCAGTATTTT. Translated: CASSASSGSTDTQYF.

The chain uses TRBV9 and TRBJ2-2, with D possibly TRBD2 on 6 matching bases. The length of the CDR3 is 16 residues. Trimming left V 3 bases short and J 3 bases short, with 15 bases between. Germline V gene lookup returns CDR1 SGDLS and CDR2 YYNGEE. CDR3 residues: CASSDFGGTDTGELFF. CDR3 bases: TGTGCCAGCAGCGACTTTGGGGGGACTGACACCGGGGAGCTGTTTTTT.

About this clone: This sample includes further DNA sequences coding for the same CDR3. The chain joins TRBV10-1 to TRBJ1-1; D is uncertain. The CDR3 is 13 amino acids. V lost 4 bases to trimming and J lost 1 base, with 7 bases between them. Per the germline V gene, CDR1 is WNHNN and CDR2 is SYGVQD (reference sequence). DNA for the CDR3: TGCGCCAGCAGTGTAGGGTGGAACACTGAAGCTTTCTTT. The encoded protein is CASSVGWNTEAFF.

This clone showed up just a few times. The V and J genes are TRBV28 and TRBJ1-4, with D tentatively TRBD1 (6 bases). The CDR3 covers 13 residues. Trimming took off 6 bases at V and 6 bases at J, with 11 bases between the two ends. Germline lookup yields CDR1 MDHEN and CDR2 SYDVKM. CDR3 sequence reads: CASRRGAYEKLFF. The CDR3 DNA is TGTGCCAGCAGGAGGGGGGCGTATGAAAAACTGTTTTTT.

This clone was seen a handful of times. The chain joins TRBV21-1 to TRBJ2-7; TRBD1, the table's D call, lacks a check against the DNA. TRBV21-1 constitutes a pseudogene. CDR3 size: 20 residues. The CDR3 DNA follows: TGTGCCAGCAGCAAAGTTGTCCGGGACAGGGCTAGCGGCTATCCGTACGAGCAGTACTTC. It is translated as CASSKVVRDRASGYPYEQYF.

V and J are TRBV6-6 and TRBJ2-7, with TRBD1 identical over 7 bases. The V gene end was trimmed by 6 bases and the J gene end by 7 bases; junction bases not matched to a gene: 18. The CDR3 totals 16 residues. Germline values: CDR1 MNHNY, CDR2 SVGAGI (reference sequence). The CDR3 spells CASSLRVTGELREQYF. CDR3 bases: TGTGCCAGCAGCCTCAGGGTAACAGGGGAGTTAAGAGAGCAGTACTTC.

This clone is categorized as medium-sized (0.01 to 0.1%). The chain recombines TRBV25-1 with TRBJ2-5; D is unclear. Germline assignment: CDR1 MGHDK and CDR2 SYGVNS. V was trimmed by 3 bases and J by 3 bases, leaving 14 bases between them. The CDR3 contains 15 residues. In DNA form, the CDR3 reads TGTGCCAGCAGTGATCCCCCCAAAAGTAAAGAGACCCAGTACTTC. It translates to CASSDPPKSKETQYF. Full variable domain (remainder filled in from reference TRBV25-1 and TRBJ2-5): EADIYQTPRYLVIGTGKKITLECSQTMGHDKMYWYQQDPGMELHLIHYSYGVNSTEKGDLSSESTVSRIRTEHFPLTLESARPSHTSQYLCASSDPPKSKETQYFGPGTRLLVL.

CDR3: CASSASPRYNEQFF. The CDR3 nucleotides are TGTGCCAGCAGCGCCTCCCCCCGCTACAATGAGCAGTTCTTC. This chain uses TRBV9 with TRBJ2-1; no clear D gene. CDR3 length: 14 amino acids. V was shortened by 3 bases and J by 3 bases, with 10 bases between the two germline ends. From germline, CDR1 is SGDLS and CDR2 YYNGEE.

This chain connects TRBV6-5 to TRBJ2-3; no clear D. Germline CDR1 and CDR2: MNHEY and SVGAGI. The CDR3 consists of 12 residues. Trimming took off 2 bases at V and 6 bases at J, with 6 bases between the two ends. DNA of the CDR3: TGTGCCAGCAGTTACATGGGGGATACGCAGTATTTT. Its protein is CASSYMGDTQYF.